One and the same sample provided the 2 T cell receptor beta chains below, sequenced in a study of cytomegalovirus exposure and HLA in healthy donors. PCR employed 60 Vbeta and 13 Jbeta primers. The repertoire was sequenced with immunoSEQ multiplex PCR; TCRdb's copy has only in-frame clones and lacks some. The sample yields roughly 160,000 clones, roughly 80% seen once. Source material: PBMCs. The receptor set was obtained from a man aged 40-55 years in good health and CMV-seronegative.

In this sample, this clone turned up once. V and J are TRBV11-2 and TRBJ1-1; 8 bases are a match to TRBD1. The V segment lost 2 bases and the J segment 7 bases; nucleotides outside the gene matches: 3. This CDR3 contains 13 residues. Germline V gene data show CDR1 as SGHAT and CDR2 as FQNNGV. The CDR3, as DNA: TGTGCCAGCAGCTTATCTGACAGGGGTGAAGCTTTCTTT. Translation gives CASSLSDRGEAFF.

The gene calls are TRBV5-1 and TRBJ1-1; D call uncertain. V was trimmed by 0 bases and J by 6 bases, leaving 9 bases between them. Germline CDR1 SGHRS, CDR2 YFSETQ. This CDR3 spans 13 amino acids. CDR3 DNA: TGCGCCAGCAGCTTGGTAGTTGGTTCTGAAGCTTTCTTT. Its translation is CASSLVVGSEAFF.